These 30 T cell receptor beta chains were all obtained from the same sample, sequenced in a study of blood T cells in healthy people across ages. Together with a sample-barcoded 5' primer, a J-beta primer mix was included in a second PCR lasting roughly 7 to 11 cycles. TCRdb used MiXCR to reprocess the 5' RACE reads, holding one entry per CDR3 protein. Of 550,000 to 800,000 distinct CDR3 sequences listed, about 34% are singletons. Input material: blood. These receptors all stem from an elderly woman in good health.

This clonotype showed up many times. The chain recombines TRBV4-2 with TRBJ2-1; 8 nucleotides line up with TRBD2. This CDR3 is 15 amino acids long. V dropped 1 base and J dropped 5; count of bases not matched to a gene: 4. In germline, CDR1 is LGHNA, CDR2 YNFKEQ. CDR3 sequence reads: CASSQVGGEDNEQFF. CDR3 bases: TGTGCCAGCAGCCAAGTCGGGGGGGAGGACAATGAGCAGTTCTTC.

There are many counts of this clonotype. The V gene is TRBV29-1, the J gene TRBJ2-7, with 11 bases aligning to TRBD1. Trimming took 4 bases from V and 4 from J; bases not matched to a gene: 6. Germline CDR1 SQVTM, CDR2 ANQGSEA. There are 14 residues in the CDR3. Here the CDR3 reads CSVAGTGGSYEQYF. The CDR3 nucleotides are TGCAGCGTTGCTGGGACAGGGGGTAGTTACGAGCAGTACTTC.

The V and J genes are TRBV12-3 or TRBV12-4 and TRBJ2-7; no clear D. This CDR3 spans 14 amino acids. V shed 7 bases and J shed 0 bases, with 13 bases lying between them. The CDR3 DNA sequence: TGTGCCAGCACCTCGCGAGGCAGCTCCTACGAGCAGTACTTC. Its protein product is CASTSRGSSYEQYF.

In this sample, this clonotype turned up a few times. J is TRBJ1-5 and V is TRBV11-1; perhaps TRBD1 as D (5 bases). This CDR3 is built from 21 residues. With 1 base removed from V and 4 bases from J, the gap between germline ends came to 29 bases. CDR1 and CDR2 from the germline V gene are SGHAT and FQDESV (reference sequence). CDR3 region: CASSLGFGHTSFRLGNQPQHF. The CDR3 bases are TGTGCCAGCAGCTTAGGGTTTGGACACACCTCATTTAGGTTGGGGAATCAGCCCCAGCATTTT.

This clonotype was found a few times. The chain couples TRBV19 to TRBJ1-1, with 7 bases lining up with TRBD1. J was trimmed by 7 bases and V by 9 bases; bases with no gene match: 11. Per the germline V gene, CDR1 is LNHDA and CDR2 is SQIVND (reference sequence). The CDR3 has 13 residues. The DNA for the CDR3 is TGTGCCAGCCTACGACAGGGCCGGGATGAAGCTTTCTTT. As protein: CASLRQGRDEAFF.

The chain uses TRBV9 and TRBJ2-1; 7 bases are a match to TRBD1. The assigned J gene may be wrong: the sequence end matches TRBJ2-7 better. Germline V gives CDR1 SGDLS, CDR2 YYNGEE. The CDR3 contains 15 residues. The CDR3 DNA reads TGTGCCAGCAGCCCCCTCGGACAGGCCTACAATGAGCAGTACTTC. This encodes CASSPLGQAYNEQYF.

This clonotype has more than one count but fewer than ten. CDR3: CASSSQGSSTEAFF. CDR3 nucleotides: TGCGCCAGCAGCTCGCAGGGATCCAGCACTGAAGCTTTCTTT. The chain uses TRBV5-1 and TRBJ1-1; possible D gene TRBD1, 5 bases. This CDR3 contains 14 residues. The V end was cut by 3 bases, the J end by 4 bases, with 13 bases between. Germline loops: CDR1 SGHRS, CDR2 YFSETQ.

Of note for this clonotype: A much larger clone differs from this one at a single base, so this may be a read error. CDR3 sequence (DNA): TGTGCCAGCAGCGTAGCAGGGACAGGGGAGTTCGAGCAGTACTTC. Translation gives CASSVAGTGEFEQYF. This chain joins TRBV9 and TRBJ2-5; 10 bases match TRBD1. The J call may be faulty, since TRBJ2-7 better matches the DNA end. Per germline, CDR1 SGDLS and CDR2 YYNGEE. This CDR3 has 15 residues.

J is TRBJ1-2 and V is TRBV5-1; D is uncertain. CDR3 length: 15 amino acids. Germline CDR1 SGHRS, CDR2 YFSETQ. Trimming took off 3 bases at V and 0 bases at J, with 12 bases between the two ends. The CDR3 sequence: CASSSDGWANYGYTF. The CDR3, as DNA: TGCGCCAGCAGCTCAGACGGATGGGCTAACTATGGCTACACCTTC.

This clonotype has a count of ten or more. The chain uses TRBV5-1 and TRBJ2-3; 11 nucleotides agree with TRBD2. The CDR3 runs to 16 residues. Germline-derived CDR1 and CDR2 are SGHRS and YFSETQ. Germline trimming cut 3 bases from V and 3 bases from J; bases unmatched to any gene: 6. CDR3: CASSYDSGGGTDTQYF. The CDR3 bases are TGCGCCAGCAGCTACGATAGCGGGGGGGGTACAGATACGCAGTATTTT. Complete variable domain (other parts from reference TRBV5-1 and TRBJ2-3): KAGVTQTPRYLIKTRGQQVTLSCSPISGHRSVSWYQQTPGQGLQFLFEYFSETQRNKGNFPGRFSGRQFSNSRSEMNVSTLELGDSALYLCASSYDSGGGTDTQYFGPGTRLTVL.

This clonotype was seen a handful of times. J is TRBJ1-2 and V is TRBV5-1, with TRBD1 identical over 8 bases. CDR3 length: 14 residues. After removal of 3 bases from V and 2 bases from J, the junction contained 3 bases not matched to a gene. CDR1 is SGHRS, CDR2 YFSETQ, per germline. CDR3 amino acids: CASSSGGGNYGYTF. The CDR3 DNA reads as TGCGCCAGCAGCTCAGGGGGCGGGAACTATGGCTACACCTTC.

This clonotype has at least ten counts. CDR3 sequence reads: CASSTLRGLGANVLTF. DNA of the CDR3: TGCGCCAGCAGTACTCTCCGGGGGCTCGGGGCCAACGTCCTGACTTTC. This rearrangement joins TRBV5-1 to TRBJ2-6; D possibly uses TRBD1 or TRBD2 (6 bases each). V gave up 5 bases and J gave up 4 bases, with 16 bases separating them. The CDR3 covers 16 residues. The germline V gene has CDR1 SGHRS and CDR2 YFSETQ.

In its sample, this clonotype was seen a few times. The chain combines TRBV29-1 with TRBJ1-4; no clear D gene. Germline CDR1 and CDR2: SQVTM and ANQGSEA. V lost 8 bases and J 6 bases, leaving 13 bases between the germline ends. The CDR3 is 12 residues long. CDR3: CSIRSWDEKLFF. CDR3 coding DNA: TGCAGCATCAGGTCCTGGGATGAAAAACTGTTTTTT.

This clonotype was observed many times. The chain uses TRBV7-2 and TRBJ2-5; no firm D call. The CDR3 is 12 amino acids. In germline, CDR1 is SGHTA, CDR2 FQGNSA. The V end lost 6 bases, the J end lost 5 bases, and 10 bases lay between the germline ends. CDR3: CASSPSRETQYF. In DNA form, the CDR3 reads TGTGCCAGCAGTCCTTCCCGGGAGACCCAGTACTTC.

In its sample, this clonotype was seen many times. The chain links TRBV7-9 to TRBJ2-5; D gene uncertain. The germline V gene has CDR1 SEHNR and CDR2 FQNEAQ (reference sequence). This CDR3 is 12 amino acids long. V was clipped by 4 bases and J by 5 bases, with 8 bases between them. Here the CDR3 reads CASSWKGETQYF. In DNA, the CDR3 is TGTGCCAGCAGCTGGAAAGGGGAGACCCAGTACTTC.

This clonotype was seen only once. V usage is TRBV6-1 and J usage is TRBJ2-7; D may be TRBD1 or TRBD2 (7 bases each). The CDR3 is 15 residues long. Between the trimmed V and J ends, which lost 3 bases and 3 bases, there was a span of 15 bases. Germline CDR1 MNHNS, CDR2 SASEGT. The CDR3 DNA follows: TGTGCCAGCAGTGAGAGGCAGGGGGGGAACTACGAGCAGTACTTC. As protein: CASSERQGGNYEQYF.

This clonotype came up many times. The V gene is TRBV7-8, the J gene TRBJ2-1, with a weak D call TRBD2 (6 bases). Per germline, CDR1 SGHVS and CDR2 FQNEAQ. The V end was cut by 0 bases, the J end by 5 bases, with 11 bases between. The CDR3 is 15 amino acids. CDR3 sequence reads: CASSLARGGDNEQFF. In DNA form, the CDR3 reads TGTGCCAGCAGCTTAGCGCGTGGAGGGGACAATGAGCAGTTCTTC.

This clonotype occurred many times. V gene TRBV7-2 combines with J gene TRBJ2-5; no clear D gene. The CDR3 extends over 14 amino acids. Trimming pared 2 bases from V and 1 base from J, leaving 8 bases between. The V gene's germline CDR1 is SGHTA and CDR2 FQGNSA. CDR3 DNA: TGTGCCAGCAGCTTATTCGGTGCCCAAGAGACCCAGTACTTC. It specifies CASSLFGAQETQYF.

This clonotype was seen at least ten times. The chain combines TRBV10-3 with TRBJ1-1; 7 bases map to TRBD1. V lost 2 bases, J lost 2 bases, and 2 bases stayed unmatched. Germline V gene lookup returns CDR1 ENHRY and CDR2 SYGVKD. This CDR3 has 14 amino acids. This CDR3 is CAISEGTVNTEAFF. The CDR3 nucleotides are TGTGCCATCAGTGAGGGGACAGTTAACACTGAAGCTTTCTTT.

This clonotype was detected many times. This chain links TRBV7-2 with TRBJ1-2; a weak D match, TRBD1 (5 bases). The CDR3 is 15 residues long. The germline CDR1 and CDR2 sequences are SGHTA and FQGNSA. With 6 bases removed from V and 4 bases from J, the gap between germline ends came to 18 bases. The CDR3 nucleotides are TGTGCCAGCAGTTCACCGGGACGGACTTCCTATGGCTACACCTTC. The encoded protein is CASSSPGRTSYGYTF.

Concerning this clonotype itself: This sequence may be a read error, since a much larger clone differs from it by one base. This rearrangement joins TRBV5-6 to TRBJ1-2; 9 nucleotides agree with TRBD1. The V gene end was trimmed by 1 base and the J gene end by 6 bases; junction bases not matched to a gene: 7. The CDR3 is 15 amino acids. Germline-derived CDR1 and CDR2 are SGHDT and YYEEEE. The CDR3 loop reads CASSLRDRAMNGYTF. CDR3 DNA: TGTGCCAGCAGCTTGAGGGACAGGGCTATGAATGGCTACACCTTC.

The chain combines TRBV20-1 with TRBJ2-7; a possible D gene is TRBD2 (7 bases). V dropped 3 bases and J dropped 2 bases, with 11 bases sitting between them. Looked up from germline, CDR1 is DFQATT and CDR2 is SNEGSKA (reference sequence). The CDR3 totals 13 residues. The CDR3 is CSASGGATYEQYF. DNA of the CDR3: TGCAGTGCTAGTGGGGGGGCGACCTACGAGCAGTACTTC.

For this clonotype: A read error may account for a junction end that differs from germline. The chain has TRBV7-3 and TRBJ2-2, with 10 bases identical to TRBD2. Looked up from germline, CDR1 is SGHTA and CDR2 is FQGTGA. The CDR3 is 17 amino acids. CDR3 DNA sequence: TGTGCCAGCAGCTCTTCCAGCGGGGGGGCCAGGACCGGGGAGCGGTTTTTT. Translated, it gives CASSSSSGGARTGERFF.

The table lists this clonotype with a few counts. This rearrangement joins TRBV20-1 to TRBJ1-2; D uncertain. Germline V gene data show CDR1 as DFQATT and CDR2 as SNEGSKA (reference sequence). Trimming left V 0 bases short and J 0 bases short, with 14 bases between. There are 16 residues in the CDR3. The CDR3, as DNA: TGCAGTGCTAGAGATCCCGGACGGGGAGCTAACTATGGCTACACCTTC. Its translation: CSARDPGRGANYGYTF.

The V call is TRBV2, the J call TRBJ2-1; 8 bases fit TRBD2. The CDR3 contains 15 residues. The germline gives CDR1 SNHLY, CDR2 FYNNEI. V shed 7 bases, J shed 8 bases, and the junction held 13 bases outside the gene matches. CDR3 coding DNA: TGTGCCAGCACCCCAAGGGGGGCGGGGGGCCATGAGCAGTTCTTC. Protein sequence: CASTPRGAGGHEQFF. The full variable domain, completed using reference TRBV2 and TRBJ2-1, is EPEVTQTPSHQVTQMGQEVILRCVPISNHLYFYWYRQILGQKVEFLVSFYNNEISEKSEIFDDQFSVERPDGSNFTLKIRSTKLEDSAMYFCASTPRGAGGHEQFFGPGTRLTVL.

CDR3 in DNA: TGTGCCAGCAGGAAGAGACAGGGGTCTAATTCACCCCTCCACTTT. This gives the protein CASRKRQGSNSPLHF. The chain couples TRBV28 to TRBJ1-6; 8 positions agree with TRBD1. The CDR3 has 15 residues. With 6 bases clipped from V and 6 bases from J, the junction kept 7 bases outside the gene matches. Germline V lookup: CDR1 MDHEN, CDR2 SYDVKM.

The chain couples TRBV12-3 or TRBV12-4 to TRBJ2-5, with D possibly being TRBD1 (5 bases). The V gene lost 1 base and the J gene lost 2 bases, with 8 bases spanning the gap. CDR3 length equals 14 residues. The CDR3 coding sequence is TGTGCCAGCAGTTTAGGGACACCACAAGAGACCCAGTACTTC. This sequence encodes CASSLGTPQETQYF.

J is TRBJ2-7 and V is TRBV20-1, with D perhaps TRBD2 (6 bases). Germline V lookup: CDR1 DFQATT, CDR2 SNEGSKA (reference sequence). The CDR3 extends over 14 amino acids. V was clipped by 4 bases and J by 3 bases, with 16 bases between them. The CDR3 region is CSATGTRGDYEQYF. CDR3 sequence (DNA): TGCAGTGCTACCGGGACTCGAGGGGACTACGAGCAGTACTTC.

Points on this clonotype: A clone one base away is much larger, so this may be a read error. This chain links TRBV7-2 with TRBJ2-1, with D possibly being TRBD2 (6 bases). The germline CDR1 and CDR2 sequences are SGHTA and FQGNSA. The CDR3 has 18 residues. This CDR3 is CASSLVAQRVSSYNGQFF. The CDR3 bases are TGTGCCAGCAGCTTAGTAGCCCAGCGGGTGAGCTCCTACAATGGGCAGTTCTTC.

This clonotype was seen at least ten times. The chain links TRBV6-6 to TRBJ1-1, with D uncertain. The CDR3 runs to 14 residues. Trimming removed 2 bases from V and 0 bases from J, with 7 bases in between. Per the germline V gene, CDR1 is MNHNY and CDR2 is SVGAGI (reference sequence). CDR3 nucleotides: TGTGCCAGCAGTTACAACAGAATGAACACTGAAGCTTTCTTT. This gives the protein CASSYNRMNTEAFF.